The 22 T cell receptor beta chains below were found in one sample sequenced in a study of blood T cell repertoires in COVID-19. Sequencing used immunoSEQ multiplex PCR; TCRdb keeps in-frame clones, though not all of them. The sample carries roughly 300,000 clones, approximately 80% recorded once. The sequenced sample was peripheral blood. The receptors shown here come from a woman in her sixties with active or convalescent COVID-19.

The V call is TRBV4-2, the J call TRBJ1-6; D may be TRBD1 (5 bases). CDR3 length: 16 amino acids. From germline, CDR1 is LGHNA and CDR2 YNFKEQ. Trimming took 5 bases from V and 8 from J, leaving 19 bases between them. The CDR3 spells CASSSVGGWSDSPLHF. The DNA of the CDR3 is TGTGCCAGCAGCTCAGTCGGGGGTTGGTCTGATTCACCCCTCCACTTT.

This chain uses TRBV9 with TRBJ2-5; D unresolved. CDR3 length equals 14 residues. Germline-derived CDR1 and CDR2 are SGDLS and YYNGEE. Trimming left V 3 bases short and J 0 bases short, with 9 bases between. CDR3 bases: TGTGCCAGCAGCGGTACAGTTAACCAAGAGACCCAGTACTTC. Protein: CASSGTVNQETQYF.

As concerns this clone: The identical CDR3 is also encoded by other nucleotide sequences in the sample. V is TRBV18 and J is TRBJ2-1; perhaps TRBD1 as D (5 bases). This CDR3 is built from 14 residues. Per the germline V gene, CDR1 is KGHSH and CDR2 is LQKENI. Trimming removed 2 bases at V and 4 bases at J, with 9 bases between. The CDR3 DNA follows: TGTGCCAGCTCACCAGACAGCTCTTACAATGAGCAGTTCTTC. Its translation is CASSPDSSYNEQFF.

The V call is TRBV6-5, the J call TRBJ2-1; 9 positions agree with TRBD2. The CDR3 covers 15 residues. V lost 0 bases, J lost 6 bases, and 3 bases stayed unmatched. CDR1 and CDR2 (germline): MNHEY, SVGAGI. CDR3 DNA sequence: TGTGCCAGCAGTTACTCGGCGGGGGGGACCAATGAGCAGTTCTTC. Translated: CASSYSAGGTNEQFF.

The chain links TRBV27 to TRBJ1-1; a possible D gene is TRBD1 (5 bases). CDR1 and CDR2 from the germline V gene are MNHEY and SMNVEV (reference sequence). Trimming cost V 4 bases and J 4 bases, with 16 bases left between them. CDR3 length: 15 amino acids. In DNA, the CDR3 is TGTGCCAGCAGTTCTCAGGTAGCCGGGGGCACTGAAGCTTTCTTT. Translation: CASSSQVAGGTEAFF.

The gene calls are TRBV2 and TRBJ1-6; the D is unclear. Deletions cut 5 bases from V and 3 bases from J, with 11 bases between. This CDR3 is built from 15 residues. CDR1 is SNHLY, CDR2 FYNNEI, per germline. CDR3 in amino acids: CASSSRDFYNSPLHF. Here the CDR3 DNA reads TGTGCCAGCAGTTCGCGGGATTTCTATAATTCACCCCTCCACTTT.

This chain joins TRBV19 and TRBJ2-3, with TRBD2 identical over 12 bases. V trimming: 8 bases; J trimming: 2 bases; junction bases outside the gene matches: 5. Per the germline V gene, CDR1 is LNHDA and CDR2 is SQIVND (reference sequence). This CDR3 has 15 amino acids. The chain's CDR3 is CASWTSGVSTDTQYF. CDR3 DNA: TGTGCCAGTTGGACTAGCGGGGTGTCCACAGATACGCAGTATTTT.

This clone was recorded once. V gene TRBV11-2 combines with J gene TRBJ2-5; TRBD2 matches 7 bases. The CDR3 runs 15 residues. The V gene end was trimmed by 3 bases and the J gene end by 4 bases; junction bases not matched to a gene: 8. CDR1 is SGHAT and CDR2 is FQNNGV in the germline V gene. The CDR3 reads CASSFLAVVGETQYF. In nucleotides, the CDR3 is TGTGCCAGCAGCTTTCTAGCGGTTGTAGGAGAGACCCAGTACTTC.

The V gene is TRBV9, the J gene TRBJ2-3; TRBD2 matches 11 bases. Trimming cost V 0 bases and J 4 bases; bases outside gene matches: 10. The CDR3 spans 18 residues. Germline-derived CDR1 and CDR2 are SGDLS and YYNGEE. CDR3 amino acids: CASSVELAGGRFADTQYF. The CDR3 DNA follows: TGTGCCAGCAGCGTAGAGTTAGCGGGGGGGCGGTTTGCAGATACGCAGTATTTT.

This clone was recorded only once. The chain combines TRBV5-1 with TRBJ2-1; TRBD2 is a possible D gene (5 bases). Germline CDR1 SGHRS, CDR2 YFSETQ. The CDR3 runs 13 residues. The V gene lost 0 bases and the J gene lost 12 bases, with 13 bases spanning the gap. This CDR3 is CASSLASSRGQFF. As DNA, the CDR3 is TGCGCCAGCAGCTTGGCTTCCTCCCGGGGGCAGTTCTTC.

V is TRBV7-9 and J is TRBJ2-7, with TRBD2 matching 13 bases. CDR3 length: 15 residues. CDR1 and CDR2 from the germline V gene are SEHNR and FQNEAQ (reference sequence). Losses at the gene ends were 6 bases for V and 4 bases for J; bases not matched to a gene: 6. DNA for the CDR3: TGTGCCAGCAGTTTTCGGACTAGCGGGAGTTACGAGCAGTACTTC. This sequence encodes CASSFRTSGSYEQYF.

The rearrangement uses TRBV6-2 or TRBV6-3 and TRBJ2-3, with 11 positions matching TRBD2. In germline, CDR1 is MNHEY, CDR2 SVGEGT. This CDR3 is built from 18 residues. After removal of 0 bases from V and 1 base from J, the junction contained 6 bases not matched to a gene. CDR3 coding DNA: TGTGCCAGCAGTTACTCTAGCGGGGGGGCCTTTGGCACAGATACGCAGTATTTT. It yields the protein CASSYSSGGAFGTDTQYF.

The chain joins TRBV5-5 to TRBJ1-5; a weak D match, TRBD1 (5 bases). The CDR3 loop spans 15 amino acids. CDR1 is SGHKS, CDR2 YYEKEE, per germline (reference sequence). The ends were cut back, 0 bases at V and 3 bases at J, with 10 bases in the middle. Written as DNA, the CDR3 is TGTGCCAGCAGCTTGGGAGACAGTTACAATCAGCCCCAGCATTTT. Protein: CASSLGDSYNQPQHF.

V gene TRBV6-5 combines with J gene TRBJ2-1; TRBD1 matches 10 bases. The ends lost 6 bases at V and 7 bases at J; junction bases unmatched: 9. In germline, CDR1 is MNHEY, CDR2 SVGAGI. The CDR3 is 15 residues long. In DNA form, the CDR3 reads TGTGCCAGCAGCAATCCGGGACAGGGGTCGAATGAGCAGTTCTTC. Its translation: CASSNPGQGSNEQFF.

This clone was detected only a few times. The V gene is TRBV7-8, the J gene TRBJ1-1; TRBD1 aligns across 8 bases. Per the germline V gene, CDR1 is SGHVS and CDR2 is FQNEAQ. V shed 1 base and J 5 bases; nucleotides not matched to a gene: 3. The CDR3 has 14 amino acids. The CDR3, as DNA: TGTGCCAGCAGCTTAGGACAGGGGTTGACTGAAGCTTTCTTT. This translates into CASSLGQGLTEAFF.

This chain joins TRBV7-2 and TRBJ2-7; 7 bases agree with TRBD1. The CDR3 length is 15 residues. The germline CDR1 and CDR2 sequences are SGHTA and FQGNSA. V shed 4 bases and J 5 bases; nucleotides not matched to a gene: 11. CDR3 protein: CASSWTTGSHNEQYF. CDR3 bases: TGTGCCAGCAGCTGGACGACAGGGAGTCACAACGAGCAGTACTTC.

This clone was found a few times. V and J are TRBV9 and TRBJ1-2; TRBD1 matches 7 bases. The germline gives CDR1 SGDLS, CDR2 YYNGEE. Unmatched junction bases numbered 12, after V lost 3 bases and J lost 4 bases. The CDR3 loop spans 16 amino acids. Here the CDR3 DNA reads TGTGCCAGCAGCGCCGGCCCCGGGACAGCGCCCTATGGCTACACCTTC. Translating it yields CASSAGPGTAPYGYTF.

The chain combines TRBV7-2 with TRBJ2-5; 12 nucleotides line up with TRBD2. CDR1 is SGHTA, CDR2 FQGNSA, per germline. The V and J ends lost 2 bases and 5 bases, in that order; junction bases with no gene match: 6. The CDR3 covers 16 residues. The CDR3 protein is CASSLLLAGGTETQYF. CDR3 coding DNA: TGTGCCAGCAGCTTACTGCTAGCGGGGGGGACGGAGACCCAGTACTTC.

The chain joins TRBV7-2 to TRBJ1-3, with TRBD1 as a possible D gene (6 bases). This CDR3 is 17 amino acids long. Looked up from germline, CDR1 is SGHTA and CDR2 is FQGNSA. Trimming took 9 bases from V and 0 from J, leaving 21 bases between them. This CDR3 is CASRGGRGIYSGNTIYF. The CDR3 DNA reads TGTGCCAGTCGAGGCGGCAGGGGCATTTACTCTGGAAACACCATATATTTT.

The CDR3 DNA reads as TGTGCCAGCAGTCCCGGGACAGGGCCTGGAAACACCATATATTTT. Its translation is CASSPGTGPGNTIYF. V and J are TRBV5-5 and TRBJ1-3, with 9 positions matching TRBD1. Trimming removed 5 bases from V and 2 bases from J; junction bases left unmatched: 5. The length of the CDR3 is 15 residues. The germline V gene encodes CDR1 SGHKS and CDR2 YYEKEE (reference sequence).

This sequence joins TRBV5-6 and TRBJ2-3; 10 bases align to TRBD1. Germline V lookup: CDR1 SGHDT, CDR2 YYEEEE. This CDR3 has 15 amino acids. With V trimmed by 4 bases and J by 4 bases, 6 bases remained unmatched. The CDR3 bases are TGTGCCAGCAGCACCGGGACAGGGGTGGCAGATACGCAGTATTTT. Translated, it gives CASSTGTGVADTQYF. Based on the CDR3 plus reference TRBV5-6 and TRBJ2-3, the full variable domain is DAGVTQSPTHLIKTRGQQVTLRCSPKSGHDTVSWYQQALGQGPQFIFQYYEEEERQRGNFPDRFSGHQFPNYSSELNVNALLLGDSALYLCASSTGTGVADTQYFGPGTRLTVL.

The chain combines TRBV18 with TRBJ1-1; D call uncertain. This CDR3 has 15 amino acids. Trimming removed 3 bases from V and 0 bases from J, with 11 bases in between. Germline V CDR1 and CDR2: KGHSH, LQKENI. The CDR3 spells CASSPYRNMNTEAFF. CDR3 nucleotides: TGTGCCAGCTCACCTTATCGTAACATGAACACTGAAGCTTTCTTT.